These 24 T cell receptor beta chains came from one sample sequenced in a study of identical twins' blood T cells. Via MiXCR, TCRdb re-called the 5' RACE reads, giving one row per CDR3 protein. The top ten hold roughly 6.1% of the sample, which has about 370,000 distinct CDR3 sequences, approximately 30% seen once. Sequenced input: PBMCs. The origin of the receptors is a woman aged 18-49 years in good health.

A few counts support this clonotype. The J gene is TRBJ2-1, the V gene TRBV20-1; TRBD2 matches 9 bases. This CDR3 is 15 amino acids long. The V gene end was trimmed by 4 bases and the J gene end by 5 bases; junction bases not matched to a gene: 9. CDR1 is DFQATT and CDR2 is SNEGSKA in the germline V gene (reference sequence). The CDR3 nucleotides read TGCAGTGCTACCCCGACTAGCGGCGCTAACAATGAGCAGTTCTTC. It encodes CSATPTSGANNEQFF.

This chain joins TRBV20-1 and TRBJ2-2; no firm D call. This CDR3 is built from 12 residues. V lost 7 bases to trimming and J lost 5 bases, with 11 bases between them. The germline CDR1 and CDR2 sequences are DFQATT and SNEGSKA (reference sequence). The chain's CDR3 is CSGLTRTGELFF. The CDR3, as DNA: TGCAGTGGGCTTACGCGAACCGGGGAGCTGTTTTTT.

The chain carries TRBV20-1 and TRBJ1-2; 9 bases are a match to TRBD1. The CDR3 runs to 13 residues. V trimming: 6 bases; J trimming: 2 bases; junction bases outside the gene matches: 4. Germline values: CDR1 DFQATT, CDR2 SNEGSKA (reference sequence). The CDR3 region is CSADGTGNYGYTF. DNA of the CDR3: TGCAGTGCGGACGGGACAGGGAACTATGGCTACACCTTC.

The chain couples TRBV20-1 to TRBJ2-1; possible D gene TRBD2, 6 bases. The V end was cut by 3 bases, the J end by 6 bases, with 21 bases between. CDR1 is DFQATT and CDR2 is SNEGSKA in the germline V gene (reference sequence). CDR3 size: 16 residues. The CDR3 sequence is CSARKPASPGGNEQFF. The CDR3 DNA reads as TGCAGTGCTAGGAAACCAGCGAGTCCCGGGGGCAATGAGCAGTTCTTC.

The chain couples TRBV12-3 or TRBV12-4 to TRBJ1-4; D ambiguous. This CDR3 is 13 amino acids long. V dropped 3 bases and J dropped 8 bases, with 10 bases sitting between them. CDR3 nucleotide sequence: TGTGCCAGCAGTTTGGCAGAGACCGAAAAACTGTTTTTT. This sequence encodes CASSLAETEKLFF.

This clonotype has just a few counts. The chain links TRBV12-3 or TRBV12-4 to TRBJ2-2, with D unresolved. V was pared by 3 bases and J by 6 bases, with 8 bases between. This CDR3 comprises 13 residues. CDR3 DNA: TGTGCCAGCAGTTTCAGCTTGGCCGGGGAGCTGTTTTTT. It yields the protein CASSFSLAGELFF.

This clonotype is a singleton in its sample. The junction differs from germline at one of its ends, possibly a read error. V is TRBV12-3 or TRBV12-4 and J is TRBJ1-2; D gene uncertain. The CDR3 consists of 15 residues. The CDR3 reads CASKSNEETNYGYTF. CDR3 bases: TGTGCCAGCAAGTCTAACGAGGAGACTAACTATGGATACACCTTC.

This clonotype appeared a few times. The V call is TRBV20-1, the J call TRBJ2-3; no reliable D call. Per germline, CDR1 DFQATT and CDR2 SNEGSKA (reference sequence). Between the trimmed V and J ends, which lost 1 base and 0 bases, there was a span of 8 bases. This CDR3 region has 14 residues. The CDR3 is CSARVDGSTDTQYF. The CDR3 nucleotides are TGCAGTGCTAGAGTTGACGGGAGCACAGATACGCAGTATTTT.

This clonotype has at least ten counts. J is TRBJ1-1 and V is TRBV20-1; tentatively, D is TRBD1 (6 bases). The CDR3 is 13 amino acids. Trimming left V 5 bases short and J 1 base short, with 11 bases between. The germline gives CDR1 DFQATT, CDR2 SNEGSKA (reference sequence). CDR3 coding DNA: TGCAGTGCTGAGGACAGCCCGAACACTGAAGCTTTCTTT. Its translation: CSAEDSPNTEAFF.

Turning to this clonotype: One junction end does not reproduce the germline sequence, and a read error may be involved. The J gene is TRBJ2-1, the V gene TRBV20-1; the D gene is possibly TRBD2 (5 bases). The CDR3 runs 12 residues. The V gene's germline CDR1 is DFQATT and CDR2 SNEGSKA (reference sequence). DNA for the CDR3: TGCAGTGCCCCGACTATATACAATGAGCGGTTCTTC. Its translation: CSAPTIYNERFF.

In this sample, this clonotype turned up a few times. The J gene is TRBJ2-3, the V gene TRBV29-1, with 8 bases matching TRBD1. Germline-derived CDR1 and CDR2 are SQVTM and ANQGSEA. V lost 7 bases, J lost 1 base, and 7 bases stayed unmatched. CDR3 length: 14 residues. The CDR3 protein is CSALGQGGTDTQYF. The CDR3 DNA reads TGCAGCGCCCTCGGACAGGGCGGCACAGATACGCAGTATTTT.

There are a few counts of this clonotype. CDR3 in amino acids: CASSLAGDYSPLHF. In nucleotides, the CDR3 is TGTGCCAGCAGTTTAGCAGGGGATTATTCACCCCTCCACTTT. This chain links TRBV12-3 or TRBV12-4 with TRBJ1-6; weak D call: TRBD1 (5 bases). The ends were cut back, 0 bases at V and 8 bases at J, with 8 bases in the middle. The CDR3 has 14 residues.

The chain employs TRBV20-1 and TRBJ2-7, with 8 nucleotides matching TRBD1. The J segment lost 3 bases and the V segment lost 5 bases, leaving 6 bases of the junction unmatched. Germline loops: CDR1 DFQATT, CDR2 SNEGSKA (reference sequence). The CDR3 totals 13 residues. The chain's CDR3 is CSALWTGSYEQYF. The CDR3 DNA follows: TGCAGTGCTTTATGGACAGGGAGCTACGAGCAGTACTTC.

The V call is TRBV10-3, the J call TRBJ2-7, with a tentative D call TRBD2 (6 bases). Germline V gives CDR1 ENHRY, CDR2 SYGVKD. The CDR3 extends over 14 amino acids. With 5 bases removed from V and 2 bases from J, the gap between germline ends came to 13 bases. In DNA form, the CDR3 reads TGTGCCATCAGTTCCAAAGGAGGGACCTACGAGCAGTACTTC. It translates to CAISSKGGTYEQYF.

The chain couples TRBV14 to TRBJ2-1, with 10 positions matching TRBD2. The ends lost 2 bases at V and 4 bases at J; junction bases unmatched: 2. CDR1 is SGHDN and CDR2 is FVKESK in the germline V gene. The CDR3 consists of 15 residues. The CDR3 DNA is TGTGCCAGCAGCCAATCAGCGGGGGGGTACAATGAGCAGTTCTTC. Its protein product is CASSQSAGGYNEQFF.

This clonotype has ten or more counts. Germline is not matched at one junction end, which may reflect a read error. The V gene is TRBV6-5, the J gene TRBJ1-2; D remains unclear. Germline lookup yields CDR1 MNHEY and CDR2 SVGAGI. The CDR3 extends over 13 amino acids. The CDR3 DNA is TGTGCCAGCAGTTACTCGACTAACTATCCCCCTTTCTTC. This codes for CASSYSTNYPPFF.

The V call is TRBV29-1, the J call TRBJ2-7, with 8 bases that match TRBD2. Germline V gives CDR1 SQVTM, CDR2 ANQGSEA. V was clipped by 4 bases and J by 2 bases; unmatched bases: 7. This CDR3 spans 14 amino acids. This CDR3 is CSVVGGTRAYEQYF. CDR3 nucleotides: TGCAGCGTTGTGGGGGGGACTAGAGCCTACGAGCAGTACTTC.

This clonotype showed up just a few times. The genes are TRBV5-1 and TRBJ2-2; 8 bases align to TRBD1. Trimming took 3 bases from V and 4 from J; bases not matched to a gene: 5. Germline V CDR1 and CDR2: SGHRS, YFSETQ. The CDR3 loop spans 15 amino acids. The CDR3 sequence is CASSSETGVTGELFF. The CDR3 nucleotides read TGCGCCAGCAGCTCCGAGACAGGGGTCACCGGGGAGCTGTTTTTT.

This clonotype was observed a few times. The chain couples TRBV7-9 to TRBJ1-1; 9 nucleotides agree with TRBD1. The CDR3 contains 13 residues. Germline trimming cut 5 bases from V and 5 bases from J; bases unmatched to any gene: 3. The germline gives CDR1 SEHNR, CDR2 FQNEAQ (reference sequence). CDR3 sequence reads: CASSEQGATEAFF. CDR3 sequence (DNA): TGTGCCAGCAGCGAACAGGGGGCAACTGAAGCTTTCTTT.

The table lists this clonotype with a few counts. The genes are TRBV20-1 and TRBJ1-1, with no clear D. The CDR3 is made up of 12 amino acids. Trimming took 4 bases from V and 8 from J, leaving 14 bases between them. Germline assignment: CDR1 DFQATT and CDR2 SNEGSKA (reference sequence). CDR3 amino acids: CSATGNRLEAFF. CDR3 sequence (DNA): TGCAGTGCTACGGGGAACCGGTTGGAAGCTTTCTTT.

This clonotype occurred a few times. The rearrangement links TRBV11-2 to TRBJ2-1; TRBD2 is a possible D gene (5 bases). Trimming pared 6 bases from V and 0 bases from J, leaving 12 bases between. Germline V lookup: CDR1 SGHAT, CDR2 FQNNGV. The CDR3 is made up of 15 amino acids. CDR3 DNA: TGTGCCAGCAGGTTGGACTGGAGCTCCTACAATGAGCAGTTCTTC. Protein product: CASRLDWSSYNEQFF.

The chain is built from TRBV6-5 and TRBJ2-2, with D perhaps being TRBD1 or TRBD2 (5 bases each). The V and J ends lost 1 base and 6 bases respectively, with 9 bases between them. The CDR3 extends over 14 amino acids. In germline, CDR1 is MNHEY, CDR2 SVGAGI. In DNA, the CDR3 is TGTGCCAGCAGTTACTGTCAGGGACCCGGGGAGCTGTTTTTT. It encodes CASSYCQGPGELFF.

Turning to this clonotype: One end of the junction does not line up with germline, which may come from a read error. The chain couples TRBV29-1 to TRBJ2-2; 10 nucleotides line up with TRBD1. The CDR3 is 15 amino acids. Germline V lookup: CDR1 SQVTM, CDR2 ANQGSEA. DNA of the CDR3: TGCAGCGTCGAAAGACAGGGGGCGGACACCGGGGAGCCGTTTTTT. It is translated as CSVERQGADTGEPFF.

J is TRBJ1-1 and V is TRBV3-1, with 9 bases matching TRBD1. CDR1 and CDR2 from the germline V gene are LGHDT and YNNKEL (reference sequence). CDR3 size: 14 residues. Trimming took 3 bases from V and 10 from J; bases not matched to a gene: 9. CDR3 amino acids: CASSQKWTGEGAFF. In nucleotides, the CDR3 is TGTGCCAGCAGCCAGAAATGGACAGGGGAGGGAGCTTTCTTT.